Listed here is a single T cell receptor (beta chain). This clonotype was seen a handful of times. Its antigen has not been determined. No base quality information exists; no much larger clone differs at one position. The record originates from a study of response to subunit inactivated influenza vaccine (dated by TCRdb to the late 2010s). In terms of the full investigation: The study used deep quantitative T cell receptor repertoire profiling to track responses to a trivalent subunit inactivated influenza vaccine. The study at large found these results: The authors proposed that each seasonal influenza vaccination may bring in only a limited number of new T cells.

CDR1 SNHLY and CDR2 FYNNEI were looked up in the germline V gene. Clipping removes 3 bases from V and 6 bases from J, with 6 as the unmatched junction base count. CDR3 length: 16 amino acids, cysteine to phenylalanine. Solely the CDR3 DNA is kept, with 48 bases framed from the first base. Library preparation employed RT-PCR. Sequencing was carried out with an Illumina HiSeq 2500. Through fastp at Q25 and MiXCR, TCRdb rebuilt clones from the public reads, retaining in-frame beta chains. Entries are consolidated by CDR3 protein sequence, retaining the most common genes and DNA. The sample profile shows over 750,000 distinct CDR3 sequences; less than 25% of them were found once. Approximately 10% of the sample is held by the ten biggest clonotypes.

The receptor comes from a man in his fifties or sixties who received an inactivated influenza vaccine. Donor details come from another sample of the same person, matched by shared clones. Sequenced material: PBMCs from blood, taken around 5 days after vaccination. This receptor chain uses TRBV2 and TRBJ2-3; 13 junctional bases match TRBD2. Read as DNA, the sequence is TGTGCCAGCAGTGATCCACTAGCGGGGGGGCCGGATACGCAGTATTTT. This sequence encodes CASSDPLAGGPDTQYF.